This T cell receptor (beta chain) was observed in a study of control samples from healthy donors and cancer patients. V was clipped by 5 bases and J by 0 bases; unmatched bases: 7. The CDR3 extends over 16 amino acids. CDR1 and CDR2 (germline): SGHNT, YENEEA. This table comes from immunoSEQ multiplex PCR, and its TCRdb copy is limited to in-frame clones, with some not included. The sample lists 95,000 to 100,000 clones, around 89% occurring once. The sequenced sample consisted of blood. J is TRBJ2-1 and V is TRBV11-3; 7 bases map to TRBD1. The origin of this receptor is a young man in good health. The CDR3, as DNA: TGTGCCAGCAGCCCACGGGGACAGAGCTCCTACAATGAGCAGTTCTTC. This gives the protein CASSPRGQSSYNEQFF.